This T cell receptor beta chain was recovered during a study of T cell responses to AZD1222 COVID-19 vaccine. Overall study: Second-dose intervals of approximately 4 or approximately 12 weeks were pooled.

Clones were read by immunoSEQ multiplex PCR, and TCRdb kept only the in-frame ones, dropping some. The sample carries roughly 100,000 clones, 90% recorded once. Germline V gene lookup returns CDR1 SNHLY and CDR2 FYNNEI. Trimming stripped 5 bases from V and 5 bases from J, with 11 bases between. The CDR3 has 13 amino acids. As for this clone: Its antigen is not known.

Study-level findings and limits: Of the AZD1222 recipients, only five or six were seropositive at baseline. Females outnumbered males among donors, who were mostly white British; clonal diversity was possibly underestimated. The study found Spike-specific TCR breadth and depth rose after two AZD1222 doses.

The receptor comes from an adult in good health. The chain has TRBV2 and TRBJ2-3; the D gene is possibly TRBD2 (5 bases). The source material was peripheral blood, sampled on day 0 of AZD1222 vaccination. The DNA for the CDR3 is TGTGCCAGCAGTCTTAATGAGGGAGATACGCAGTATTTT. Its protein product is CASSLNEGDTQYF.